The sequence of this TCR beta chain was determined in a study of blood T cell dynamics during melanoma immunotherapy. The time point was: pre-treatment baseline. Profiling relied on immunoSEQ multiplex PCR, and the TCRdb table lists in-frame clones only, not all of them. The table lists 7,000 or so clones, 75% to 90% of them singletons. The source was blood, collected from a patient treated with checkpoint blockade. This receptor was obtained from a human donor with melanoma. Some clones in this sample may be carry-over from other donors' samples.

CDR3 DNA: TGCGCCAGCAGCCAACAACTAGCGGGTCGGGGAGAGACCCAGTACTTC. It codes for CASSQQLAGRGETQYF. V gene TRBV4-1 combines with J gene TRBJ2-5, with 9 bases fitting TRBD2. Germline assignment: CDR1 MGHRA and CDR2 YSYEKL. The CDR3 covers 16 residues. J was trimmed by 4 bases and V by 2 bases; bases with no gene match: 8.